The next 27 T cell receptor beta chains were all read from a single sample in a study of T cell responses to AZD1222 COVID-19 vaccine. Using immunoSEQ multiplex PCR, the repertoire was profiled, and TCRdb retains in-frame clones only, with some absent. The sample yields some 190,000 clones, roughly 94% seen once. This sample comprised peripheral blood, obtained 28 days after the second dose of the MenACWY control vaccine. Receptors originate from an adult who received the MenACWY meningococcal vaccine as a control.

The chain joins TRBV6-5 to TRBJ1-1, with 9 bases lining up with TRBD1. Germline CDR1 and CDR2: MNHEY and SVGAGI. The CDR3 is made up of 13 amino acids. J gave up 4 bases and V 6 bases, and 3 bases lay outside the gene matches. This CDR3 reads CASRGQGPTEAFF. The CDR3 coding sequence is TGTGCCAGCAGGGGACAGGGTCCCACTGAAGCTTTCTTT.

The chain joins TRBV12-3 or TRBV12-4 to TRBJ1-2; D unresolved. The CDR3 is 12 residues long. Trimming stripped 3 bases from V and 8 bases from J, with 10 bases between. CDR3 DNA: TGTGCCAGCAGTTTTGAGGTCGGGGGCTACACCTTC. Translated, it gives CASSFEVGGYTF.

V and J are TRBV11-2 and TRBJ2-7; 9 bases fit TRBD1. Trimming took 5 bases from V and 2 from J; bases not matched to a gene: 4. Germline CDR1 is SGHAT and CDR2 is FQNNGV. CDR3 length: 14 residues. The CDR3, as DNA: TGTGCCAGCAGCCCGGGACAGGGTCCCTACGAGCAGTACTTC. Residues: CASSPGQGPYEQYF.

The J gene is TRBJ1-4, the V gene TRBV2; D is undetermined. The V end was cut by 6 bases, the J end by 2 bases, with 10 bases between. Germline CDR1 SNHLY, CDR2 FYNNEI. The CDR3 has 14 residues. CDR3 in DNA: TGTGCCAGCAGGAATTGGGAGACTAATGAAAAACTGTTTTTT. Encoded protein: CASRNWETNEKLFF.

The chain recombines TRBV27 with TRBJ1-6; D not resolved. This CDR3 is 12 amino acids long. Germline CDR1 reads MNHEY; CDR2 reads SMNVEV (reference sequence). V was clipped by 4 bases and J by 11 bases, with 9 bases between them. The CDR3 reads CASSSGSTPLHF. CDR3 DNA sequence: TGTGCCAGCAGTTCCGGGAGTACACCCCTCCACTTT.

The chain joins TRBV28 to TRBJ2-2; the match to TRBD2 covers 13 bases. The CDR3 loop spans 21 amino acids. V lost 5 bases to trimming and J lost 2 bases; unmatched junction nucleotides: 17. Germline V CDR1 and CDR2: MDHEN, SYDVKM. This CDR3 reads CASSNSAGTSGVGRNTGELFF. The CDR3 nucleotides read TGTGCCAGCAGTAACAGCGCCGGGACTAGCGGGGTAGGGAGAAACACCGGGGAGCTGTTTTTT.

The V gene is TRBV4-2, the J gene TRBJ1-2; TRBD1 might be the D (5 bases). This CDR3 region has 15 residues. V lost 0 bases, J lost 8 bases, and 16 bases lay in between. From germline, CDR1 is LGHNA and CDR2 YNFKEQ. In DNA form, the CDR3 reads TGTGCCAGCAGCCAAGATCTTTGGGGGGTTTGGGGCTACACCTTC. Translation gives CASSQDLWGVWGYTF.

The DNA for the CDR3 is TGTGCCAGTAGCCAGGACAGGGCTTCCCCGAACACCGGGGAGCTGTTTTTT. Its translation is CASSQDRASPNTGELFF. V usage is TRBV19 and J usage is TRBJ2-2, with 8 nucleotides matching TRBD1. This CDR3 comprises 17 residues. The V segment lost 6 bases and the J segment 0 bases; nucleotides outside the gene matches: 9. Germline loops: CDR1 LNHDA, CDR2 SQIVND (reference sequence).

V gene TRBV28 combines with J gene TRBJ1-4; D remains ambiguous. V lost 7 bases and J 6 bases, leaving 18 bases between the germline ends. The CDR3 spans 15 residues. Germline CDR1 reads MDHEN; CDR2 reads SYDVKM. This CDR3 reads CASKGGSAKDEKLFF. CDR3 DNA: TGTGCCAGCAAGGGCGGGAGCGCAAAAGATGAAAAACTGTTTTTT.

This clone was detected only once. The gene calls are TRBV27 and TRBJ2-7, with D unclear. CDR1 and CDR2 from the germline V gene are MNHEY and SMNVEV (reference sequence). The CDR3 loop spans 13 amino acids. With 2 bases removed from V and 3 bases from J, the gap between germline ends came to 8 bases. This CDR3 is CASSLGRSYEQYF. DNA for the CDR3: TGTGCCAGCAGTTTAGGTCGGAGCTACGAGCAGTACTTC.

This sequence joins TRBV7-2 and TRBJ2-2, with D possibly TRBD2 on 5 matching bases. The V gene lost 4 bases and the J gene lost 2 bases, with 11 bases spanning the gap. Germline V CDR1 and CDR2: SGHTA, FQGNSA. The CDR3 loop spans 15 amino acids. The CDR3 DNA is TGTGCCAGCAGCTCTAGGCGGGTAAACACCGGGGAGCTGTTTTTT. Its protein product is CASSSRRVNTGELFF.

The chain couples TRBV4-1 to TRBJ1-1; possibly TRBD1 for D (5 bases). V dropped 6 bases and J dropped 5 bases, with 10 bases sitting between them. Germline CDR1 MGHRA, CDR2 YSYEKL. CDR3 size: 12 residues. The DNA of the CDR3 is TGCGCCAGCAGAAGGGGCGAGACTGAAGCTTTCTTT. Translated, it gives CASRRGETEAFF.

J is TRBJ1-3 and V is TRBV9; D unresolved. V shed 3 bases and J shed 4 bases, with 20 bases lying between them. From germline, CDR1 is SGDLS and CDR2 YYNGEE. This CDR3 comprises 17 residues. CDR3 in DNA: TGTGCCAGCAGCGAGACCATTTACCAAATAGGGGGAAACACCATATATTTT. Its protein product is CASSETIYQIGGNTIYF.

This clone has just one count. The chain uses TRBV6-5 and TRBJ1-1; a weak D match, TRBD1 (6 bases). With 7 bases removed from V and 1 base from J, the gap between germline ends came to 10 bases. The germline CDR1 and CDR2 sequences are MNHEY and SVGAGI. The length of the CDR3 is 13 residues. CDR3 in amino acids: CASINRENTEAFF. CDR3 nucleotide sequence: TGTGCCAGCATTAACAGGGAGAACACTGAAGCTTTCTTT.

The V call is TRBV2, the J call TRBJ2-5; 9 bases line up with TRBD2. Losses at the gene ends were 7 bases for V and 5 bases for J; bases not matched to a gene: 11. The CDR3 contains 15 residues. Germline CDR1 is SNHLY and CDR2 is FYNNEI. DNA of the CDR3: TGTGCCAGCACCCAGGGACTAGCTAGGCGTGAGACCCAGTACTTC. It codes for CASTQGLARRETQYF.

The chain uses TRBV27 and TRBJ2-7; no definite D call. The CDR3 contains 14 residues. The germline CDR1 and CDR2 sequences are MNHEY and SMNVEV (reference sequence). V was trimmed by 5 bases and J by 1 base, leaving 12 bases between them. CDR3 region: CASSSTRLSYEQYF. CDR3 bases: TGTGCCAGCAGTAGCACCCGGTTGTCCTACGAGCAGTACTTC.

This clone was seen just once. The chain joins TRBV9 to TRBJ2-2; the D call may be TRBD1 or TRBD2 (5 bases each). Between the trimmed V and J ends, which lost 3 bases and 5 bases, there was a span of 11 bases. This CDR3 region has 14 residues. Germline values: CDR1 SGDLS, CDR2 YYNGEE. As DNA, the CDR3 is TGTGCCAGCAGCGCTGGGACGGTTACCGGGGAGCTGTTTTTT. This sequence encodes CASSAGTVTGELFF.

V and J are TRBV5-1 and TRBJ2-7; D unclear. V lost 5 bases and J lost 2, with 5 bases in between. Germline V CDR1 and CDR2: SGHRS, YFSETQ. The length of the CDR3 is 11 residues. The CDR3 reads CASSSTYEQYF. The CDR3 DNA follows: TGCGCCAGCAGTTCGACCTACGAGCAGTACTTC.

J is TRBJ2-3 and V is TRBV29-1, with 11 bases matching TRBD2. V shed 6 bases and J 2 bases; nucleotides not matched to a gene: 4. CDR1 SQVTM and CDR2 ANQGSEA come from the germline V gene. There are 14 residues in the CDR3. The CDR3 loop is CSVGTSGFTDTQYF. For the CDR3, the DNA is TGCAGCGTCGGGACTAGCGGATTCACAGATACGCAGTATTTT.

V usage is TRBV5-1 and J usage is TRBJ2-3; no definite D call. Germline CDR1 reads SGHRS; CDR2 reads YFSETQ. The CDR3 sequence is 14 residues long. Trimming shortened V by 0 bases and J by 2 bases, and 7 bases separated the two germline ends. CDR3 loop: CASSLGGTTDTQYF. In nucleotides, the CDR3 is TGCGCCAGCAGCTTGGGTGGTACCACAGATACGCAGTATTTT.

To note about this clone: Other nucleotide sequences from this sample produce the same CDR3. The chain is built from TRBV6-5 and TRBJ1-2, with 9 nucleotides matching TRBD1. The CDR3 is 14 residues long. The V segment lost 6 bases and the J segment 2 bases; nucleotides outside the gene matches: 4. CDR1 and CDR2 from the germline V gene are MNHEY and SVGAGI. CDR3 in amino acids: CASRQTGGNYGYTF. The CDR3 DNA reads TGTGCCAGCAGACAGACAGGGGGAAACTATGGCTACACCTTC.

Of note for this clone: Different DNA sequences within this sample yield the same CDR3. This sequence joins TRBV6-5 and TRBJ2-7; the match to TRBD1 covers 8 bases. In germline, CDR1 is MNHEY, CDR2 SVGAGI. The CDR3 totals 13 residues. The J segment lost 2 bases and the V segment lost 6 bases, leaving 3 bases of the junction unmatched. The CDR3 region is CASSRDRTYEQYF. The DNA for the CDR3 is TGTGCCAGCAGCCGGGACAGGACCTACGAGCAGTACTTC.

The chain carries TRBV9 and TRBJ2-2, with 8 bases that match TRBD1. CDR3 length: 15 residues. Germline CDR1 SGDLS, CDR2 YYNGEE. V lost 3 bases, J lost 0 bases, and 1 base stayed unmatched. The CDR3 coding sequence is TGTGCCAGCAGCGCGACAGGGGCGAACACCGGGGAGCTGTTTTTT. This encodes CASSATGANTGELFF.

This clone was found once. The chain carries TRBV27 and TRBJ2-5, with D perhaps matching TRBD2 (6 bases). V lost 3 bases and J lost 2, with 10 bases in between. CDR3 length: 14 residues. Germline CDR1 reads MNHEY; CDR2 reads SMNVEV (reference sequence). The CDR3, as DNA: TGTGCCAGCAGTTTCGGAGGGGCTCAAGAGACCCAGTACTTC. Translation gives CASSFGGAQETQYF.

The gene calls are TRBV5-6 and TRBJ1-4; 7 bases map to TRBD1. CDR1 and CDR2 (germline): SGHDT, YYEEEE. Germline trimming cut 4 bases from V and 4 bases from J; bases unmatched to any gene: 4. The CDR3 sequence is 14 residues long. In DNA, the CDR3 is TGTGCCAGCAGCGGGGACAGCGTTAATGAAAAACTGTTTTTT. Translated: CASSGDSVNEKLFF.

V is TRBV6-2 or TRBV6-3 and J is TRBJ2-7, with 7 bases identical to TRBD2. The ends lost 6 bases at V and 0 bases at J; junction bases unmatched: 8. Germline V gene lookup returns CDR1 MNHEY and CDR2 SVGEGT. This CDR3 is 15 amino acids long. CDR3 loop: CASSRVAGLSYEQYF. The CDR3, as DNA: TGTGCCAGCAGCCGAGTAGCGGGCCTCTCCTACGAGCAGTACTTC.

The chain uses TRBV19 and TRBJ2-6, with TRBD1 as a possible D gene (6 bases). V lost 5 bases, J lost 0 bases, and 8 bases lay in between. This CDR3 spans 15 amino acids. The germline gives CDR1 LNHDA, CDR2 SQIVND (reference sequence). Written as DNA, the CDR3 is TGTGCCAGTAGTTTGGGGGCCTCTGGGGCCAACGTCCTGACTTTC. It is translated as CASSLGASGANVLTF.